This TCR beta chain was recorded in a study of T cell responses to AZD1222 COVID-19 vaccine (dated by TCRdb to the early 2020s). Looking at the study overall: AZD1222 recipients with second doses at about 4 weeks or about 12 weeks were pooled, because spike-specific TCR depth and breadth did not differ between schedules. A total of around 240 trial participants underwent TCR sequencing, of whom roughly 210 had received two doses of AZD1222 and roughly 26 had received two doses of the MenACWY control vaccine. Trial participants were enrolled by age into 18-55, 56-69 and 70-plus year subgroups, with around 140, 26 and 57 TCR-sequenced participants respectively. Overall results and qualifications from the work: Reportedly, close to half of the unique spike-specific TCRs recognized epitopes lying outside the regions that are mutated in the B.1.351 and B.1.1.7 variants. Vaccine-associated CD4 TCRs spanned the whole spike protein, with dominant responses in regions 160-218 and 743-854. Conclusions about previously exposed vaccinees are limited, since just five or six AZD1222 recipients were seropositive for SARS-CoV-2 at baseline. The 56-69-year group was small, and its depth increase did not reach significance, likely because of low power. Spike-specific TCR breadth and depth rose significantly after two AZD1222 doses compared with day 0 and with MenACWY recipients. Participants were mostly white British, with more females than males. The authors suggested clonal diversity may have been underestimated. Because no day 14 peak-response samples were available, the repertoires could be characterized only after the peak T cell response.

The germline V gene specifies MNHEY as CDR1 and SVGAGI as CDR2. Trimming leaves V shorter by 0 bases and J shorter by 10 bases, with the junction holding 6 bases beyond the gene matches. The CDR3, from cysteine to phenylalanine, totals 15 residues. The sequence is cut down to CDR3 DNA, 45 bases in frame from base 1. The CDR3 regions of human TCRbeta chains were analyzed by immunosequencing. The paper's processing steps were these. Repertoire TCRs were matched against a reference library of SARS-CoV-2-specific TCRs generated with the MIRA antigen-specificity platform. Breadth meant the fraction of unique TCRs that were SARS-CoV-2-associated, whereas depth meant the fraction of total T cells that were SARS-CoV-2-associated. Using the MIRA data, each spike-specific TCR was mapped to the spike region that the TCR reacts to and placed in a CD4 or CD8 class. Log10-transformed breadth and depth values were compared by one-way ANOVA with Sidak's multiple comparisons tests. TCRdb took over this immuneACCESS table, retaining in-frame rearrangements with V and J assigned. Such tables are incomplete; in checked studies, under half of the missing clones stem from an unresolved V gene, and the remainder is unexplained. V, J and clone size were drawn from that table, and D and trimming were deduced from the DNA. A total of about 160,000 clones appear in this sample, 85% to 95% of them only once. The top ten constitute approximately 4.8% of the sample.

To note about this clone: Its binding antigen is unknown. No base qualities exist here, and no much larger clone lies one base off it.

In light of the paper, this sample's time point label describes: baseline before first vaccination. Vaccinee samples came from UK trials COV001 and COV002, including a single-blind randomized controlled phase 2/3 trial of AZD1222 (ChAdOx1 nCoV-19) in healthy adults. For TCRbeta chain sequencing, PBMC samples were collected from trial participants at day 0 and at day 28 after the second dose. This receptor was identified in an adult in good health. The sequence is built from TRBV6-5 and TRBJ1-4; 9 of the junction bases match TRBD1. The material was peripheral blood, obtained on day 0 of AZD1222 vaccination. The DNA is as follows: TGTGCCAGCAGTTACTCCGGGACAGGGCAAACAAAACTGTTTTTT. Translated, this gives CASSYSGTGQTKLFF.